The following is a T cell receptor beta chain sequence with its context. Its cognate antigen is unknown. These data come from a study of response to subunit inactivated influenza vaccine. General study points: Few new T cells, the authors suggested, are recruited by each seasonal influenza vaccination.

TCRdb processed the RT-PCR reads anew with MiXCR; each CDR3 protein has one entry. Found here are about 800,000 distinct CDR3 sequences, about 20% of them singletons; the top ten hold roughly 10%. The trim removed 7 bases at V and 9 bases at J, leaving 9 bases unmatched. The germline V gene has CDR1 LNHDA and CDR2 SQIVND (reference sequence). This CDR3 region has 13 residues. Here the sequenced sample was PBMCs from blood, taken roughly 5 days after vaccination. The TCR sequence derives from a man aged 45-65 years who received an inactivated influenza vaccine. The chain joins TRBV19 to TRBJ2-1, with TRBD2 matching over 7 bases. The CDR3 DNA is TGTGCCAGTAACCCGACTAGCTCGGGTGAGCAGTTCTTC. This gives the protein CASNPTSSGEQFF.